This is a list of T cell receptor beta chains from one sample in a study of neurological immune-mediated disorders. One entry per CDR3 protein, called by TCRdb with MiXCR from the 5' RACE reads. The sample carries 95,000 to 150,000 distinct CDR3 sequences, around 3% recorded once. Sequenced sample: PBMCs. Receptors were obtained from a woman between 25 and 40 years old with multiple sclerosis. Both conserved end residues are part of each CDR3. The D gene is left open where the match is weak. Size is omitted from some rows. Given values are once, few, many or a class for expanded clones.

d_call: TRBD2; clone_size: many; j_call: TRBJ2-1; v_call: TRBV5-6; cdr3_nt: TGTGCCAGCAGCTCCAGACTAGCGGGACCCTACAATGAGCAGTTCTTC; cdr3_aa: CASSSRLAGPYNEQFF
d_call: -; clone_size: many; j_call: TRBJ2-1; v_call: TRBV10-2; cdr3_nt: TGCGCCAGCACTAGGGGGTCGGGGGAGCAGTTCTTC; cdr3_aa: CASTRGSGEQFF
d_call: TRBD1; clone_size: many; j_call: TRBJ1-5; v_call: TRBV2; cdr3_nt: TGTGCCAGCAGGGGAACAGGGGGCCCTCAGCCCCAGCATTTT; cdr3_aa: CASRGTGGPQPQHF
d_call: -; clone_size: many; j_call: TRBJ1-1; v_call: TRBV28; cdr3_nt: TGTGCCAGCCAAAGAATTCCCCTTGGGACTGAAGCTTTCTTT; cdr3_aa: CASQRIPLGTEAFF
d_call: -; clone_size: many; j_call: TRBJ2-5; v_call: TRBV29-1; cdr3_nt: TGCAGCGTTGACGGGAATGGGGAGACCCAGTACTTC; cdr3_aa: CSVDGNGETQYF
d_call: -; clone_size: many; j_call: TRBJ2-3; v_call: TRBV6-2/TRBV6-3; cdr3_nt: TGTGCCAGCGACCGGGGAATAGATACGCAGTATTTT; cdr3_aa: CASDRGIDTQYF
d_call: TRBD2; clone_size: many; j_call: TRBJ2-7; v_call: TRBV20-1; cdr3_nt: TGCAGTGCCAGACCCGCGGGGGTCGGCTCCTACGAGCAGTACTTC; cdr3_aa: CSARPAGVGSYEQYF
d_call: -; clone_size: many; j_call: TRBJ1-2; v_call: TRBV5-1; cdr3_nt: TGCGCCAGCAGCTTAGGGGAGTACTATGGCTACACCTTC; cdr3_aa: CASSLGEYYGYTF
d_call: TRBD1; clone_size: -; j_call: TRBJ2-7; v_call: TRBV6-2/TRBV6-3; cdr3_nt: TGTGCCAGTAGTGAAACGGGACAGGGCGACGAGCAGTACTTC; cdr3_aa: CASSETGQGDEQYF
d_call: TRBD1; clone_size: many; j_call: TRBJ1-2; v_call: TRBV5-1; cdr3_nt: TGCGCCAGCAGCCCTGGCCCGCTCGACAGGGGCGGGTATGGCTACACCTTC; cdr3_aa: CASSPGPLDRGGYGYTF
d_call: TRBD1; clone_size: many; j_call: TRBJ2-1; v_call: TRBV5-1; cdr3_nt: TGCGCCAGCGGGGGGACAGGGGGCGCAAATGAGAAGTTCTTC; cdr3_aa: CASGGTGGANEKFF
d_call: -; clone_size: few; j_call: TRBJ2-7; v_call: TRBV7-2; cdr3_nt: TGTGCCAGCAGCTTAGCTATCCAGAGCTGGGACTTCGAGCAGTACTTC; cdr3_aa: CASSLAIQSWDFEQYF
d_call: -; clone_size: many; j_call: TRBJ2-5; v_call: TRBV5-6; cdr3_nt: TGTGCCAGCAGCTTGCCTATGGGGCCCGAAGGGGGGACCCAGTACTTC; cdr3_aa: CASSLPMGPEGGTQYF
d_call: -; clone_size: many; j_call: TRBJ1-4; v_call: TRBV29-1; cdr3_nt: TGCAGCGTTGGACGGAATGAAAAACTGTTTTTT; cdr3_aa: CSVGRNEKLFF